Below are 30 T cell receptor beta chains sequenced from a single sample in a study of T cell clonality in common variable immunodeficiency. Assay: immunoSEQ multiplex PCR; the TCRdb copy retains only in-frame clones and omits some. Listed for the sample are tens of thousands of clones, none seen a single time. The sample consisted of peripheral blood mononuclear cells. The origin of the receptors is a person between 18 and 75 years old in good health.

With regard to this clone: The sequenced fragment ends 3 residues before the CDR3 boundary, so the rest is inferred from the germline J gene. This chain connects TRBV10-3 to TRBJ2-1, with D possibly matching TRBD1 (5 bases). The CDR3 extends over 14 amino acids. The V end was cut by 3 bases, the J end by 4 bases, with 10 bases between. Germline V gene lookup returns CDR1 ENHRY and CDR2 SYGVKD. The CDR3 sequence: CAISEGVNYNEQFF. The sequenced CDR3 bases are TGTGCCATCAGTGAAGGGGTCAATTACAATGAG.

Concerning this clone itself: Coverage ceases 3 residues before the CDR3 finishes, and the germline J gene fills in the end. The chain employs TRBV5-1 and TRBJ2-5; D gene unclear. CDR1 and CDR2 (germline): SGHRS, YFSETQ. The CDR3 spans 15 residues. The part of the CDR3 DNA that was read is TGCGCCAGCACCTCGACCGTATATCGCACAGATACC. Translating it yields CASTSTVYRTDT. The whole CDR3 sequence is CASTSTVYRTDTQYF.

On this clone itself: The read falls 3 residues short of the CDR3 end, and the missing part is taken from the germline J gene. This sequence joins TRBV18 and TRBJ1-2, with D maybe TRBD1 (5 bases). CDR3 length equals 14 residues. Germline CDR1 reads KGHSH; CDR2 reads LQKENI. The CDR3 protein is CASSPPGGVDNYTF. The sequenced CDR3 bases are TGTGCCAGCTCACCACCTGGGGGGGTCGATAAC.

This clone has a count of ten or more. The read is 3 residues too short to cover the CDR3 end, so that end is filled in from the germline J gene. V and J are TRBV20-1 and TRBJ2-2; unclear D gene. The CDR3 extends over 13 amino acids. The germline V gene has CDR1 DFQATT and CDR2 SNEGSKA (reference sequence). V lost 6 bases to trimming and J lost 4 bases, with 12 bases between them. The CDR3 bases that were read are TGCAGTGCCACAGAGGTTTCCACCGGGGAG. Its translation: CSATEVSTGE. The CDR3, in full, reads CSATEVSTGELFF.

This clone was detected only a few times. The read ends 3 residues before the CDR3 terminus; that terminus is restored from the germline J gene. The chain is built from TRBV6-1 and TRBJ1-2; D perhaps matches TRBD1 (5 bases). The CDR3 loop spans 13 amino acids. CDR1 is MNHNS, CDR2 SASEGT, per germline. The CDR3 sequence: CASSDRVRNDYTF. Partial CDR3 DNA: TGTGCCAGCAGTGACAGGGTACGCAACGAC.

This clone was seen repeatedly, ten times or more. The sequence runs out 3 residues before the end of the CDR3; the remainder is reconstructed from the germline J gene. The rearrangement joins TRBV19 to TRBJ2-3, with D perhaps matching TRBD1 (6 bases). Germline CDR1 and CDR2: LNHDA and SQIVND (reference sequence). The CDR3 length is 15 residues. Between the trimmed V and J ends, which lost 5 bases and 0 bases, there was a span of 12 bases. The covered CDR3 bases are TGTGCCAGTAGTCTGGACAGTTCTAGCACAGATACG. Translated, it gives CASSLDSSSTDT. The full CDR3 reads CASSLDSSSTDTQYF.

Many counts were recorded for this clone. The read finishes 3 residues shy of the CDR3 end, and the germline J gene is used to complete it. V is TRBV7-9 and J is TRBJ2-5; 9 positions agree with TRBD1. V lost 4 bases and J lost 5; bases outside the gene matches: 8. Germline V gene sequence: CDR1 SEHNR, CDR2 FQNEAQ (reference sequence). This CDR3 region has 15 residues. Incomplete CDR3 DNA: TGTGCCAGCAGCTCGACAGGGGGAGTTCAGGAGACC. Amino acid sequence: CASSSTGGVQET. In full, the CDR3 reads CASSSTGGVQETQYF.

This clone was counted many times. The CDR3 goes on 3 residues after the read ends, and that part is filled in from the germline J gene. The rearrangement uses TRBV12-5 and TRBJ2-1, with 10 bases matching TRBD2. The J segment lost 7 bases and the V segment lost 5 bases, leaving 5 bases of the junction unmatched. CDR3 size: 14 residues. From germline, CDR1 is LGHNT and CDR2 FRNRAP. Incomplete CDR3 DNA: TGTGCTAGTGGTCAGCGGGAGGGAGGTAATGAG. Translation: CASGQREGGNE. The whole CDR3 region reads CASGQREGGNEQFF.

The table lists this clone with a few counts. The read comes to an end 3 residues before the CDR3 does, leaving the germline J gene to fill in the end. V usage is TRBV7-6 and J usage is TRBJ1-2; D might be TRBD1 (5 bases). The CDR3 sequence is 17 residues long. In germline, CDR1 is SGHVS, CDR2 FNYEAQ. The CDR3 loop is CASSPTTSGTVYNDYTF. Partial CDR3 DNA: TGTGCCAGCAGCCCGACAACTAGCGGGACGGTTTACAATGAC.

This clone was recorded many times. A junction boundary mismatches the germline segment, possibly from a read error. From the germline J gene comes the end of the CDR3, since the read stops 3 residues before it. The rearrangement uses TRBV2 and TRBJ2-2; D possibly corresponds to TRBD1 (6 bases). The CDR3 is 16 residues long. In germline, CDR1 is SNHLY, CDR2 FYNNEI. CDR3 DNA (partial): TGTGCCAGCAGGGAAGGACAGTGGGCAAGGGCCGGGGAG. Translation: CASREGQWARAGE. The full CDR3 protein reads CASREGQWARAGELFF.

This clone was counted ten times or more. The observed sequence ends 3 residues before the CDR3 terminus, with the missing tail filled in from the germline J gene. J is TRBJ2-7 and V is TRBV20-1; 11 bases are a match to TRBD2. The CDR3 spans 13 residues. The V and J ends lost 3 bases and 4 bases, in that order; junction bases with no gene match: 2. Germline CDR1 and CDR2: DFQATT and SNEGSKA (reference sequence). CDR3 sequence reads: CSASTSGSYEQYF. The covered CDR3 bases are TGCAGTGCTAGTACTAGCGGGAGTTACGAG.

This clone was found many times. The sequence runs out 3 residues before the end of the CDR3; the remainder is reconstructed from the germline J gene. The V gene is TRBV30, the J gene TRBJ1-1; D unresolved. The CDR3 sequence is 13 residues long. The germline V gene encodes CDR1 GTSNPN and CDR2 SVGIG (reference sequence). The sequenced part of the CDR3 DNA is TGTGCCTGGAGTGTACAAGGGTTTTCCGAA. It yields the protein CAWSVQGFSE. The complete CDR3 sequence is CAWSVQGFSEAFF.

Points on this clone: Germline and junction disagree at one end, which may indicate a read error. The sequenced fragment ends 3 residues before the CDR3 boundary, so the rest is inferred from the germline J gene. This CDR3 is also generated by other DNA sequences in the sample. The rearrangement links TRBV5-1 to TRBJ1-3; 10 positions match TRBD1. This CDR3 is built from 17 residues. In germline, CDR1 is SGHRS, CDR2 YFSETQ. The sequenced CDR3 bases are TGCGCCAGCAGCTCTGGGACAGGGGACAGCTCTGGAAACACG. This codes for CASSSGTGDSSGNT. The whole CDR3 sequence reads CASSSGTGDSSGNTIYF.

This clone was counted at least ten times. The read terminates 3 residues ahead of where the CDR3 ends, so the germline J gene completes it. This sequence joins TRBV18 and TRBJ2-1; 11 bases are a match to TRBD1. This CDR3 is built from 15 residues. CDR1 and CDR2 from the germline V gene are KGHSH and LQKENI. The trim removed 6 bases at V and 7 bases at J, leaving 8 bases unmatched. The part of the CDR3 DNA that was read is TGTGCCAGCTCGCCCTCCGGACAGGGGGCGAATGAG. This codes for CASSPSGQGANE. The CDR3 as a whole reads CASSPSGQGANEQFF.

About this clone: The read terminates 3 residues ahead of where the CDR3 ends, so the germline J gene completes it. V usage is TRBV7-9 and J usage is TRBJ2-3; 8 bases fit TRBD1. The CDR3 spans 15 residues. Germline V gene lookup returns CDR1 SEHNR and CDR2 FQNEAQ (reference sequence). CDR3 bases read: TGTGCCAGCAGCCCGGGACAGGAGTTCCAAGAGACG. Encoded protein: CASSPGQEFQET. The complete CDR3 sequence is CASSPGQEFQETQYF.

The table lists this clone with many counts. The read stops 3 residues short of the end of the CDR3; the missing end is completed from the germline J gene. The chain recombines TRBV5-1 with TRBJ2-5; possible D gene TRBD2, 6 bases. Deletions cut 6 bases from V and 1 base from J, with 16 bases between. The CDR3 has 15 residues. Germline CDR1 and CDR2: SGHRS and YFSETQ. The CDR3 region is CASTGGGSGQETQYF. CDR3 bases read: TGCGCCAGCACCGGGGGAGGTTCGGGCCAAGAGACC.

There are many counts of this clone. The CDR3 end is not reached by the read, which stops 3 residues before it; the germline J gene fills it in. V and J are TRBV2 and TRBJ1-5; D possibly corresponds to TRBD1 (6 bases). The CDR3 is 13 residues long. V gave up 6 bases and J gave up 4 bases, with 10 bases separating them. CDR1 and CDR2 (germline): SNHLY, FYNNEI. CDR3 bases read: TGTGCCAGCAGGGACCAGGGGAATCAGCCC. Amino acids: CASRDQGNQP. The complete CDR3 reads CASRDQGNQPQHF.

This clone was observed at least ten times. The read stops 3 residues short of the end of the CDR3; the missing end is completed from the germline J gene. V gene TRBV7-6 combines with J gene TRBJ1-1, with D uncertain. Trimming pared 0 bases from V and 5 bases from J, leaving 16 bases between. This CDR3 has 16 residues. Germline loops: CDR1 SGHVS, CDR2 FNYEAQ. The DNA read from the CDR3 is TGTGCCAGCAGCTTAGCCGGGGAAGGGTCCATTACTGAA. This translates into CASSLAGEGSITE. The CDR3 in its entirety is CASSLAGEGSITEAFF. Filled out from reference TRBV7-6 and TRBJ1-1, the complete variable domain reads GAGVSQSPRYKVTKRGQDVALRCDPISGHVSLYWYRQALGQGPEFLTYFNYEAQQDKSGLPNDRFSAERPEGSISTLTIQRTEQRDSAMYRCASSLAGEGSITEAFFGQGTRLTVV.

This clone was seen ten or more times. The CDR3 here is CASSFGGRSEDTQYF. The DNA read from the CDR3 is TGCGCCAGCAGCTTTGGAGGGCGCTCGGAAGATACG. The genes are TRBV5-1 and TRBJ2-3; weak D call: TRBD2 (6 bases). The read terminates 3 residues ahead of where the CDR3 ends, so the germline J gene completes it. CDR1 SGHRS and CDR2 YFSETQ come from the germline V gene. V lost 2 bases and J lost 5, with 15 bases in between. The CDR3 contains 15 residues.

This clone was counted many times. The sequenced fragment ends 3 residues before the CDR3 boundary, so the rest is inferred from the germline J gene. The chain employs TRBV5-1 and TRBJ1-1, with D possibly matching TRBD1 (6 bases). Trimming took 0 bases from V and 0 from J, leaving 9 bases between them. CDR3 size: 15 residues. Germline V gene data show CDR1 as SGHRS and CDR2 as YFSETQ. Incomplete CDR3 DNA: TGCGCCAGCAGCTTGGAATCAGGGGTGAACACTGAA. Its translation is CASSLESGVNTE. The entire CDR3 protein is CASSLESGVNTEAFF. The entire variable domain, with the rest obtained from reference TRBV5-1 and TRBJ1-1, is as follows: KAGVTQTPRYLIKTRGQQVTLSCSPISGHRSVSWYQQTPGQGLQFLFEYFSETQRNKGNFPGRFSGRQFSNSRSEMNVSTLELGDSALYLCASSLESGVNTEAFFGQGTRLTVV.

This clone was detected a few times. The CDR3 end falls 3 residues outside the read, so it is completed with the germline J gene. The V gene is TRBV19, the J gene TRBJ2-7, with TRBD1 identical over 9 bases. J gave up 4 bases and V 6 bases, and 7 bases lay outside the gene matches. CDR3 length: 14 residues. Germline assignment: CDR1 LNHDA and CDR2 SQIVND (reference sequence). The covered CDR3 bases are TGTGCCAGTAGCTCCGGGACAGGGAAATACGAG. It specifies CASSSGTGKYE. The full CDR3 protein reads CASSSGTGKYEQYF.

This clone was recorded at least ten times. Read sequence stops 3 residues before the CDR3 end, and the germline J gene provides the missing end. The rearrangement links TRBV30 to TRBJ2-1; TRBD2 matches at 9 bases. Per the germline V gene, CDR1 is GTSNPN and CDR2 is SVGIG (reference sequence). This CDR3 has 15 residues. The trim removed 0 bases at V and 2 bases at J, leaving 2 bases unmatched. CDR3 bases read: TGTGCCTGGAGTGTAGCGGGAGGTCCCTACAATGAG. Translation gives CAWSVAGGPYNE. The full CDR3 reads CAWSVAGGPYNEQFF. Combining the CDR3 with reference TRBV30 and TRBJ2-1 gives the whole variable domain SQTIHQWPATLVQPVGSPLSLECTVEGTSNPNLYWYRQAAGRGLQLLFYSVGIGQISSEVPQNLSASRPQDRQFILSSKKLLLSDSGFYLCAWSVAGGPYNEQFFGPGTRLTVL.

In this sample, this clone turned up a few times. The read is 3 residues too short to cover the CDR3 end, so that end is filled in from the germline J gene. This sequence joins TRBV2 and TRBJ1-5; D might be TRBD1 (6 bases). Germline CDR1 reads SNHLY; CDR2 reads FYNNEI. The CDR3 covers 12 residues. The V end lost 7 bases, the J end lost 5 bases, and 9 bases lay between the germline ends. CDR3 DNA (partial): TGTGCCAGCAAGGGGGAAGATCAGCCC. This translates into CASKGEDQP. The full CDR3 reads CASKGEDQPQHF.

In this sample, this clone turned up many times. The read ends 3 residues shy of where the CDR3 ends; the end is completed using the germline J gene. The J gene is TRBJ2-7, the V gene TRBV20-1, with TRBD2 matching over 11 bases. The V gene end was trimmed by 5 bases and the J gene end by 6 bases; junction bases not matched to a gene: 12. The V gene's germline CDR1 is DFQATT and CDR2 SNEGSKA (reference sequence). The CDR3 extends over 15 amino acids. Incomplete CDR3 DNA: TGCAGTGCTTTGAGACTAGCGGGATTCGGAAGCGAG. Translating it yields CSALRLAGFGSE. The whole CDR3 sequence reads CSALRLAGFGSEQYF.

This clone showed up just a few times. The read comes to an end 3 residues before the CDR3 does, leaving the germline J gene to fill in the end. The rearrangement uses TRBV7-2 and TRBJ1-6; 9 bases agree with TRBD1. Germline loops: CDR1 SGHTA, CDR2 FQGNSA. V shed 2 bases, J shed 8 bases, and the junction held 4 bases outside the gene matches. The CDR3 is made up of 15 amino acids. CDR3 bases read: TGTGCCAGCAGCTTACCACAGGGGGCTTATTCACCC. Translated: CASSLPQGAYSP. The CDR3 as a whole reads CASSLPQGAYSPLHF.

Concerning this clone itself: Sequencing ends 3 residues short of the CDR3 end; the germline J gene provides the rest. The chain has TRBV6-1 and TRBJ2-3; 8 positions match TRBD2. The germline CDR1 and CDR2 sequences are MNHNS and SASEGT. CDR3 length equals 15 residues. V lost 4 bases, J lost 4 bases, and 7 bases stayed unmatched. The sequenced CDR3 bases are TGTGCCAGCAGTGTCGGGAGGGGCTGGGCAGATACG. It translates to CASSVGRGWADT. The entire CDR3 reads CASSVGRGWADTQYF.

This clone was counted a few times. The missing CDR3 end, 3 residues past where the read stops, is filled in from the germline J gene. V and J are TRBV18 and TRBJ1-2, with 9 bases lining up with TRBD1. Germline V gene data show CDR1 as KGHSH and CDR2 as LQKENI. The CDR3 covers 16 residues. The covered CDR3 bases are TGTGCCAGCTCACGAACCCCCACGGGACAGGGCTACGAC. Its protein is CASSRTPTGQGYD. From start to end, the CDR3 is CASSRTPTGQGYDYTF. The full variable domain, completed using reference TRBV18 and TRBJ1-2, is NAGVMQNPRHLVRRRGQEARLRCSPMKGHSHVYWYRQLPEEGLKFMVYLQKENIIDESGMPKERFSAEFPKEGPSILRIQQVVRGDSAAYFCASSRTPTGQGYDYTFGSGTRLTVV.

This clone was observed at least ten times. The sequence runs out 3 residues before the end of the CDR3; the remainder is reconstructed from the germline J gene. The chain joins TRBV19 to TRBJ2-7; no reliable D call. This CDR3 has 12 amino acids. The V and J ends lost 0 bases and 4 bases respectively, with 4 bases between them. The germline V gene encodes CDR1 LNHDA and CDR2 SQIVND (reference sequence). The CDR3 region is CASSIDRYEQYF. The covered CDR3 bases are TGTGCCAGTAGTATAGATCGGTACGAG.

The sample holds many counts of this clone. The read comes to an end 3 residues before the CDR3 does, leaving the germline J gene to fill in the end. The chain carries TRBV5-1 and TRBJ2-4; D is ambiguous. Germline CDR1 and CDR2: SGHRS and YFSETQ. With 0 bases removed from V and 2 bases from J, the gap between germline ends came to 6 bases. The CDR3 extends over 14 amino acids. The part of the CDR3 DNA that was read is TGCGCCAGCAGCTTGGACGGTCCCAAAAACATT. Its translation is CASSLDGPKNI. The whole CDR3 sequence is CASSLDGPKNIQYF.

This clone was detected ten times or more. The read comes to an end 3 residues before the CDR3 does, leaving the germline J gene to fill in the end. The chain couples TRBV5-1 to TRBJ2-3; 7 bases match TRBD2. The V gene's germline CDR1 is SGHRS and CDR2 YFSETQ. This CDR3 has 14 residues. Germline trimming cut 3 bases from V and 5 bases from J; bases unmatched to any gene: 6. CDR3 protein: CASSSNLAGDTQYF. The sequenced CDR3 bases are TGCGCCAGCAGCTCAAACTTAGCGGGAGATACG.